The 30 T cell receptor beta chains given below trace back to one sample, sequenced in a study of blood T cell repertoires in COVID-19. Sequenced by immunoSEQ multiplex PCR; TCRdb stores in-frame clones only, minus some. The top ten clones hold 5% to 7.5% of a sample with more than 250,000 clones, 70% to 90% of them seen once. The material sequenced was peripheral blood. These receptor sequences come from a man aged 18 to 30 who had recovered from COVID-19.

This chain links TRBV19 with TRBJ2-3; no clear D. V was clipped by 3 bases and J by 4 bases, with 8 bases between them. Germline V gives CDR1 LNHDA, CDR2 SQIVND (reference sequence). This CDR3 is 13 amino acids long. CDR3: CASSMGVADTQYF. The DNA for the CDR3 is TGTGCCAGTAGTATGGGCGTAGCAGATACGCAGTATTTT.

The V call is TRBV18, the J call TRBJ1-4, with TRBD1 identical over 7 bases. V trimming: 3 bases; J trimming: 3 bases; junction bases outside the gene matches: 4. There are 15 residues in the CDR3. Looked up from germline, CDR1 is KGHSH and CDR2 is LQKENI. In DNA form, the CDR3 reads TGTGCCAGCTCACCGCAGACAGGGTCTAATGAAAAACTGTTTTTT. Translation: CASSPQTGSNEKLFF.

This sequence joins TRBV5-5 and TRBJ2-5; D call uncertain. The germline CDR1 and CDR2 sequences are SGHKS and YYEKEE (reference sequence). This CDR3 is built from 13 residues. V was pared by 2 bases and J by 7 bases, with 12 bases between. CDR3 sequence (DNA): TGTGCCAGCAGCTTAACGGAACTACTGACCCAGTACTTC. Translated: CASSLTELLTQYF.

V gene TRBV7-9 combines with J gene TRBJ2-7; 14 nucleotides match TRBD2. V shed 6 bases, J shed 7 bases, and the junction held 2 bases outside the gene matches. From germline, CDR1 is SEHNR and CDR2 FQNEAQ (reference sequence). This CDR3 is 13 amino acids long. CDR3 in DNA: TGTGCCAGCAGGACTAGCGGGAGGGAAGAGCAGTACTTC. Protein: CASRTSGREEQYF.

The chain has TRBV12-3 or TRBV12-4 and TRBJ2-7; 11 bases line up with TRBD1. The CDR3 consists of 13 residues. J lost 5 bases, V lost 6 bases, and 3 bases had no gene match. The CDR3 region has the DNA TGTGCCAGCAGGCGGACAGGGGGCAACGAGCAGTACTTC. Protein product: CASRRTGGNEQYF.

The rearrangement links TRBV19 to TRBJ1-5, with TRBD1 matching 9 bases. The CDR3 runs 14 residues. V was pared by 9 bases and J by 6 bases, with 9 bases of the junction left unmatched. Germline CDR1 and CDR2: LNHDA and SQIVND (reference sequence). CDR3 DNA: TGTGCCAGCCGGGGACAGGGCTGGGGTCAGCCCCAGCATTTT. Residues: CASRGQGWGQPQHF.

The chain has TRBV12-3 or TRBV12-4 and TRBJ2-1, with unresolved D. The V end was cut by 3 bases, the J end by 3 bases, with 6 bases between. The CDR3 contains 13 residues. The CDR3: CASSFGFYNEQFF. CDR3 nucleotide sequence: TGTGCCAGCAGTTTCGGTTTCTACAATGAGCAGTTCTTC.

About this clone: The sample holds other DNA sequences that translate to the same CDR3. J is TRBJ1-1 and V is TRBV27; 10 bases are shared with TRBD1. Germline V gene data show CDR1 as MNHEY and CDR2 as SMNVEV (reference sequence). Germline trimming cut 4 bases from V and 5 bases from J; bases unmatched to any gene: 4. The CDR3 length is 14 residues. CDR3 DNA: TGTGCCAGCAGTTGGGACAGGGGACGGACTGAAGCTTTCTTT. Residues: CASSWDRGRTEAFF.

This clone was recorded only once. Germline is not matched at one junction end, which may reflect a read error. The rearrangement links TRBV7-7 to TRBJ1-5, with no clear D. The CDR3 totals 18 residues. The germline V gene encodes CDR1 SSHAT and CDR2 FNYEAQ (reference sequence). In DNA, the CDR3 is TGTGCTAGCAGCTTATGTCCGCCAGAGCGAGAGCGGAGTCAGCCCCAGCATTTT. This encodes CASSLCPPERERSQPQHF.

The chain combines TRBV6-5 with TRBJ2-5; 8 bases are shared with TRBD1. CDR3 size: 15 residues. The V and J ends lost 2 bases and 5 bases, in that order; junction bases with no gene match: 7. Germline V gives CDR1 MNHEY, CDR2 SVGAGI. The CDR3 region has the DNA TGTGCCAGCAGTTACATCGGACAGGGTAGCGAGACCCAGTACTTC. It codes for CASSYIGQGSETQYF.

The chain employs TRBV5-1 and TRBJ2-3; TRBD1 aligns across 10 bases. Germline CDR1 and CDR2: SGHRS and YFSETQ. This CDR3 comprises 14 residues. The V and J ends lost 4 bases and 5 bases, in that order; junction bases with no gene match: 4. CDR3 nucleotide sequence: TGCGCCAGCAGCCGACAGGGGGCCGAAGATACGCAGTATTTT. Translating it yields CASSRQGAEDTQYF.

The chain recombines TRBV3-1 (or the pseudogene TRBV3-2) with TRBJ2-2; 8 nucleotides match TRBD1. The V segment lost 3 bases and the J segment 3 bases; nucleotides outside the gene matches: 6. Germline CDR1 LGHDT, CDR2 YNNKEL (reference sequence). This CDR3 has 16 amino acids. The CDR3 region is CASSHNYRGDTGELFF. CDR3 DNA: TGTGCCAGCAGCCATAATTACAGGGGGGACACCGGGGAGCTGTTTTTT.

The CDR3 region has the DNA TGCGCCAGCAGCTCAGGGGGTACTAACTATGGCTACACCTTC. Its protein product is CASSSGGTNYGYTF. This sequence joins TRBV5-1 and TRBJ1-2; 7 bases line up with TRBD1. Looked up from germline, CDR1 is SGHRS and CDR2 is YFSETQ. The V segment lost 3 bases and the J segment 0 bases; nucleotides outside the gene matches: 2. The CDR3 loop spans 14 amino acids.

The chain links TRBV7-3 to TRBJ2-3; the match to TRBD2 covers 15 bases. This CDR3 region has 16 residues. Losses at the gene ends were 5 bases for V and 3 bases for J; bases not matched to a gene: 3. In germline, CDR1 is SGHTA, CDR2 FQGTGA. This chain's CDR3 is CASSPGTSGRTDTQYF. The CDR3 DNA follows: TGTGCCAGCAGCCCCGGGACTAGCGGGAGGACAGATACGCAGTATTTT.

V usage is TRBV6-1 and J usage is TRBJ2-2; 11 positions match TRBD2. Germline lookup yields CDR1 MNHNS and CDR2 SASEGT. V gave up 2 bases and J gave up 4 bases; unmatched junction bases: 12. The CDR3 extends over 19 amino acids. The CDR3 sequence is CASSESPATSGIFTGELFF. The CDR3 nucleotides read TGTGCCAGCAGTGAATCTCCGGCGACTAGCGGGATTTTCACCGGGGAGCTGTTTTTT.

The chain has TRBV7-9 and TRBJ2-7, with D tentatively TRBD1 (5 bases). Trimming removed 8 bases from V and 2 bases from J, with 13 bases in between. CDR1 and CDR2 from the germline V gene are SEHNR and FQNEAQ (reference sequence). The CDR3 runs 13 residues. The chain's CDR3 is CASSGAATYEQYF. CDR3 coding DNA: TGTGCCAGCTCTGGGGCGGCCACCTACGAGCAGTACTTC.

V usage is TRBV7-3 and J usage is TRBJ2-1; no clear D gene. Per the germline V gene, CDR1 is SGHTA and CDR2 is FQGTGA. CDR3 length equals 13 residues. Between the trimmed V and J ends, which lost 0 bases and 4 bases, there was a span of 4 bases. CDR3 in amino acids: CASSLTSYNEQFF. In DNA form, the CDR3 reads TGTGCCAGCAGCTTAACGTCATACAATGAGCAGTTCTTC.

This clone turned up a few times. The chain links TRBV2 to TRBJ1-2, with TRBD1 identical over 7 bases. The CDR3 has 13 amino acids. Per the germline V gene, CDR1 is SNHLY and CDR2 is FYNNEI. With V trimmed by 4 bases and J by 4 bases, 3 bases remained unmatched. CDR3 sequence: CASSAPGGYGYTF. In nucleotides, the CDR3 is TGTGCCAGCAGTGCCCCAGGGGGCTATGGCTACACCTTC.

The V and J genes are TRBV18 and TRBJ2-7; no definite D call. Trimming stripped 0 bases from V and 0 bases from J, with 6 bases between. This CDR3 contains 14 residues. CDR1 is KGHSH and CDR2 is LQKENI in the germline V gene. CDR3 bases: TGTGCCAGCTCACCACCGTACTTCTCCTACGAGCAGTACTTC. This gives the protein CASSPPYFSYEQYF.

CDR3 nucleotides: TGTGCCAGCAGCTTGGAACAGAGAGAAGCTTTCTTT. Amino acids: CASSLEQREAFF. The V call is TRBV5-6, the J call TRBJ1-1; D is unresolved. The CDR3 extends over 12 amino acids. Germline loops: CDR1 SGHDT, CDR2 YYEEEE. V was pared by 0 bases and J by 8 bases, with 8 bases between.

This clone was seen only once. This rearrangement joins TRBV3-1 (or the pseudogene TRBV3-2) to TRBJ2-5; 7 bases line up with TRBD1. V was clipped by 6 bases and J by 5 bases; unmatched bases: 9. The CDR3 has 14 amino acids. The germline V gene encodes CDR1 LGHDT and CDR2 YNNKEL (reference sequence). CDR3 nucleotide sequence: TGTGCCAGCAGTCCACAGGGGTTTTCCGAGACCCAGTACTTC. Its translation is CASSPQGFSETQYF.

V usage is TRBV7-2 and J usage is TRBJ1-6; D gene unclear. Per germline, CDR1 SGHTA and CDR2 FQGNSA. V was trimmed by 1 base and J by 2 bases, leaving 6 bases between them. The CDR3 has 15 residues. The CDR3 loop reads CASSLGIAYNSPLHF. The CDR3 DNA follows: TGTGCCAGCAGCTTAGGTATCGCCTATAATTCACCCCTCCACTTT.

The V gene is TRBV20-1, the J gene TRBJ1-1; D is perhaps TRBD1 (6 bases). V dropped 5 bases and J dropped 9 bases, with 10 bases sitting between them. Per the germline V gene, CDR1 is DFQATT and CDR2 is SNEGSKA (reference sequence). CDR3 length: 10 residues. The CDR3 DNA follows: TGCAGTGCTGTACAGGGAAAAGCTTTCTTT. Its translation is CSAVQGKAFF.

The genes are TRBV2 and TRBJ1-1, with D possibly being TRBD1 (6 bases). Germline V gene data show CDR1 as SNHLY and CDR2 as FYNNEI. The CDR3 spans 15 residues. V was pared by 2 bases and J by 5 bases, with 15 bases between. The CDR3 region has the DNA TGTGCCAGCAGTGAAAATCCTGGACAGACTACTGAAGCTTTCTTT. It translates to CASSENPGQTTEAFF.

This clone turned up a few times. J is TRBJ1-2 and V is TRBV7-2, with 9 nucleotides matching TRBD1. The CDR3 has 14 amino acids. Germline-derived CDR1 and CDR2 are SGHTA and FQGNSA. V lost 5 bases and J lost 8; bases outside the gene matches: 9. The chain's CDR3 is CASSPRQGVRGYTF. CDR3 in DNA: TGTGCCAGCAGCCCCCGACAGGGGGTGAGGGGCTACACCTTC.

The chain couples TRBV19 to TRBJ1-1, with D possibly matching TRBD1 (6 bases). In germline, CDR1 is LNHDA, CDR2 SQIVND (reference sequence). CDR3 length: 14 residues. Between the trimmed V and J ends, which lost 5 bases and 2 bases, there was a span of 12 bases. The CDR3 loop is CASSRGGANTEAFF. The CDR3 bases are TGTGCCAGTAGTCGGGGGGGGGCTAACACTGAAGCTTTCTTT.

The chain recombines TRBV5-4 with TRBJ1-3; unclear D gene. The CDR3 is made up of 13 amino acids. V was trimmed by 3 bases and J by 7 bases, leaving 11 bases between them. Germline V gene data show CDR1 as SGHNT and CDR2 as YYREEE (reference sequence). CDR3 coding DNA: TGTGCCAGCAGCTCGGGGTTGGCTAACACCATATATTTT. As protein: CASSSGLANTIYF. Combining the CDR3 with reference TRBV5-4 and TRBJ1-3 gives the whole variable domain ETGVTQSPTHLIKTRGQQVTLRCSSQSGHNTVSWYQQALGQGPQFIFQYYREEENGRGNFPPRFSGLQFPNYSSELNVNALELDDSALYLCASSSGLANTIYFGEGSWLTVV.

The rearrangement links TRBV13 to TRBJ2-7; D perhaps matches TRBD2 (7 bases). Germline CDR1 and CDR2: PRHDT and FYEKMQ (reference sequence). Trimming removed 5 bases from V and 5 bases from J, with 13 bases in between. The CDR3 is 13 amino acids. CDR3 region: CASSLRGGDEQYF. CDR3 DNA: TGTGCCAGCAGCCTAAGGGGGGGCGACGAGCAGTACTTC.

The chain links TRBV13 to TRBJ2-3, with a weak D call TRBD2 (6 bases). The CDR3 covers 15 residues. Trimming left V 3 bases short and J 0 bases short, with 10 bases between. Germline V gives CDR1 PRHDT, CDR2 FYEKMQ (reference sequence). CDR3 region: CASSFFRGSTDTQYF. DNA for the CDR3: TGTGCCAGCAGCTTCTTCCGGGGGAGCACAGATACGCAGTATTTT.

This chain uses TRBV5-5 with TRBJ1-4; a weak D match, TRBD1 (6 bases). This CDR3 has 14 amino acids. Germline V lookup: CDR1 SGHKS, CDR2 YYEKEE (reference sequence). Trimming shortened V by 0 bases and J by 5 bases, and 8 bases separated the two germline ends. The CDR3 region is CASSLGTVNEKLFF. CDR3 DNA sequence: TGTGCCAGCAGCTTGGGGACAGTGAATGAAAAACTGTTTTTT.